This T cell receptor beta chain was sequenced during a study of blood T cell repertoires in COVID-19. The wider study: Samples came from the United States, Italy and Spain, spanning acute and convalescent COVID-19. T cells, B-cell-depleted T cells, or PBMCs supplied cDNA or gDNA.

As originally analysed: Amplified reference gene primers provided the basis for estimating nucleated cell counts. Assay used: immunoSEQ multiplex PCR; TCRdb lists only in-frame clones, some missing. Clonal size and the V and J genes are those of that table, whereas D and trimming came from the DNA. The table has over 45,000 clones, 91% seen once. From germline, CDR1 is LGHDT and CDR2 YNNKEL (reference sequence). The germline V and J ends were trimmed by 6 bases and 1 base, with 9 bases remaining between them. This CDR3 spans 13 amino acids. The receptor comes from a human donor in a cohort sampled during active COVID-19. Sequences were obtained from peripheral blood. The rearrangement links TRBV3-1 (or the pseudogene TRBV3-2) to TRBJ2-5; TRBD2 might be the D (5 bases). CDR3 loop: CASRRTSQETQYF. The CDR3 region has the DNA TGTGCCAGCAGGCGAACTAGCCAAGAGACCCAGTACTTC.